This T cell receptor (beta chain) was captured in a study of CD8+CD57+ T cells in acquired aplastic anemia. On the study more broadly: Quantities of DNA derived from sorted CD4+ and CD8+ cells averaged around 3 ug.

Germline-derived CDR1 and CDR2 are SGHDT and YYEEEE. The CDR3 is 14 residues long. V dropped 4 bases and J dropped 2 bases, with 11 bases sitting between them. For CDR3 and TCR beta VDJ profiling, genomic DNA was the template used. TCRdb reprocessed the reads via MiXCR and lists one record per CDR3 protein. Of 150,000 or so distinct CDR3 sequences listed, about three fifths were seen once; the top ten hold less than 55%. The specimen was sorted CD4+, CD8+, or CD8+CD57+ T cells (not recorded which) from PBMCs. This chain connects TRBV5-6 to TRBJ2-3, with D possibly being TRBD2 (5 bases). The clonotype comes from a human donor in good health. The CDR3 region is CASSPRGTTDTQYF. CDR3 bases: TGTGCCAGCAGCCCCCGGGGTACCACAGATACGCAGTATTTT.